One sample yielded the 10 T cell receptor beta chains listed below, sequenced in a study of tumor-infiltrating lymphocytes in primary liver carcinoma. DNA and RNA were both co-extracted from about 19-30 mg of bulk tissue that had not been sorted. Synthesis of TCR beta cDNA was carried out from 450 to 650 ng total RNA with a constant-region primer. Slightly modified ARM-PCR with three nested multiplex PCR rounds yielded TCR beta libraries. Running about 11 cycles apiece, the first two PCR rounds relied on TRBV1-TRBV30 forward primers together with a C-beta reverse primer. TCRdb independently ran MiXCR on the multiplex PCR reads; one entry per CDR3 protein. The sample shows about 130,000 distinct CDR3 sequences, 64% of them seen only once. The sample comprised liver tumor tissue from sampling region 3. Subset specified: tumor region T3, left-lateral pole. Receptors originate from a woman aged 60 to 75 with primary liver carcinoma and hepatitis B virus infection.

Comments on this clonotype: The junction shows a germline mismatch at one end, possibly a read error. This rearrangement joins TRBV11-2 to TRBJ1-1, with D unclear. This CDR3 has 14 residues. CDR1 and CDR2 (germline): SGHAT, FQNNGV. The CDR3 protein is CTSSLAGRRTEASF. CDR3 DNA sequence: TGTACCAGCAGCTTAGCGGGCAGGAGGACTGAAGCTTCCTTT. The whole variable domain, remainder taken from reference TRBV11-2 and TRBJ1-1, is EAGVAQSPRYKIIEKRQSVAFWCNPISGHATLYWYQQILGQGPKLLIQFQNNGVVDDSQLPKDRFSAERLKGVDSTLKIQPAKLEDSAVYLCTSSLAGRRTEASFGQGTRLTVV.

The sample holds one count of this clonotype. Given a much more abundant clone one base away, this may be a read error. The V and J genes are TRBV5-6 and TRBJ2-1; D possibly corresponds to TRBD1 (5 bases). The CDR3 contains 14 residues. Between the trimmed V and J ends, which lost 3 bases and 9 bases, there was a span of 16 bases. Germline V gene lookup returns CDR1 SGHDT and CDR2 YYEEEE. The chain's CDR3 is CASSSRTRGSEQFF. CDR3 DNA sequence: TGTGCCAGCAGCTCCCGGACAAGGGGAAGTGAGCAGTTCTTC. The whole variable domain, filled in from reference TRBV5-6 and TRBJ2-1, reads DAGVTQSPTHLIKTRGQQVTLRCSPKSGHDTVSWYQQALGQGPQFIFQYYEEEERQRGNFPDRFSGHQFPNYSSELNVNALLLGDSALYLCASSSRTRGSEQFFGPGTRLTVL.

For this clonotype: With a much larger clone just one base away, this may be a read error. The chain employs TRBV29-1 and TRBJ1-5; no reliable D call. CDR1 SQVTM and CDR2 ANQGSEA come from the germline V gene. This CDR3 is built from 11 residues. The CDR3 reads CGVENGEGQHF. Written as DNA, the CDR3 is TGCGGCGTTGAAAACGGAGAGGGCCAGCATTTT.

This clonotype was seen once. V and J are TRBV5-4 and TRBJ2-2; no definite D call. CDR1 is SGHNT and CDR2 is YYREEE in the germline V gene (reference sequence). The CDR3 is 13 amino acids. DNA for the CDR3: TGTGTCAACAGCTTCCCTAACACCGGGGAGCTGTTTTTT. It encodes CVNSFPNTGELFF. Full variable domain (rest looked up from reference TRBV5-4 and TRBJ2-2): ETGVTQSPTHLIKTRGQQVTLRCSSQSGHNTVSWYQQALGQGPQFIFQYYREEENGRGNFPPRFSGLQFPNYSSELNVNALELDDSALYLCVNSFPNTGELFFGEGSRLTVL.

A word on this clonotype: This may come from a read error, since a much larger clone is one base off. The chain links TRBV5-6 to TRBJ2-3; 7 bases match TRBD2. The V and J ends lost 4 bases and 4 bases, in that order; junction bases with no gene match: 9. The CDR3 has 15 amino acids. CDR1 and CDR2 from the germline V gene are SGHDT and YYEEEE. The CDR3, as DNA: TGTGCCAGCAGCCAGGGACTAAATCGCGCAGATACGCAGTATTTT. Its translation is CASSQGLNRADTQYF.

With regard to this clonotype: This could be a read error, since a much larger clone is one nucleotide away. The rearrangement links TRBV5-4 to TRBJ1-1; D is ambiguous. Germline CDR1 and CDR2: SGHNT and YYREEE (reference sequence). The CDR3 spans 13 residues. The CDR3 region is CANSFLGFTEAFF. The DNA of the CDR3 is TGTGCCAACAGCTTTTTAGGGTTCACTGAAGCTTTCTTT.

This sequence joins TRBV28 and TRBJ2-1; D is uncertain. The CDR3 is 14 amino acids. CDR1 is MDHEN and CDR2 is SYDVKM in the germline V gene. V lost 6 bases, J lost 0 bases, and 9 bases lay in between. CDR3 nucleotides: TGTGCCAGCAGCTCACTCCCCTCCTACAATGAGCAGTTCTTC. It encodes CASSSLPSYNEQFF.

In this sample, this clonotype turned up a few times. This chain links TRBV24-1 with TRBJ2-7; TRBD1 aligns across 7 bases. The CDR3 is 15 residues long. V was clipped by 4 bases and J by 1 base; unmatched bases: 6. Looked up from germline, CDR1 is KGHDR and CDR2 is SFDVKD. CDR3 bases: TGTGCCACCAGTGACCCAACGACAGGGTCCTACGAGCAGTACTTC. It encodes CATSDPTTGSYEQYF.

This clonotype occurred many times. The J gene is TRBJ1-1, the V gene TRBV10-1; D not certain. CDR3 size: 13 residues. V was cut by 5 bases and J by 0 bases, with 7 bases left in between. The germline V gene encodes CDR1 WNHNN and CDR2 SYGVQD (reference sequence). In nucleotides, the CDR3 is TGCGCCAGCAGTCCTCAAGTGAACACTGAAGCTTTCTTT. This codes for CASSPQVNTEAFF.

Concerning this clonotype itself: A read error may produce the germline difference seen at one junction end. The chain recombines TRBV5-1 with TRBJ2-5, with D tentatively TRBD2 (5 bases). CDR3 length: 15 amino acids. CDR1 and CDR2 from the germline V gene are SGHRS and YFSETQ. The CDR3 DNA sequence: TGCGCCAGCAGCTTCGAGAGGGCAGGTCAAGAGACTCAGCACTTC. Protein product: CASSFERAGQETQHF.